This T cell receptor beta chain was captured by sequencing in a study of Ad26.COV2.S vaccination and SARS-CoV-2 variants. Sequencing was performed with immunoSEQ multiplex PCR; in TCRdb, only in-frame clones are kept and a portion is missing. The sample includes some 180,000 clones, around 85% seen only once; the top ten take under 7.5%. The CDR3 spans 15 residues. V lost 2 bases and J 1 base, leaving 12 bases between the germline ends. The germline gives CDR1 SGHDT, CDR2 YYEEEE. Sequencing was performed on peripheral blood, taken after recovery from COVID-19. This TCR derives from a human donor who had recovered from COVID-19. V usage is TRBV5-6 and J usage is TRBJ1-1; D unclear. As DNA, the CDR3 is TGTGCCAGCAGCTTACTAACGCGGGGGAACACTGAAGCTTTCTTT. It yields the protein CASSLLTRGNTEAFF.